This TCR beta chain was obtained from a study of patients and donors after allogeneic stem cell transplantation. With 6 bases clipped from V and 5 bases from J, the junction kept 12 bases outside the gene matches. CDR1 is SGHRS and CDR2 is YFSETQ in the germline V gene. The CDR3 is made up of 16 amino acids. A single record per CDR3 protein comes from TCRdb applying MiXCR to the RT-PCR reads. The table lists roughly 960,000 distinct CDR3 sequences, 15% to 20% of them singletons. The receptor's source is a human donor who was either an allogeneic HSCT recipient or a stem cell or donor lymphocyte infusion donor (not recorded which). It is not recorded whose cells these are; they may come from a transplant donor. This chain joins TRBV5-1 and TRBJ2-7; 12 bases align to TRBD1. Sample: blood, either unsorted or a sorted T cell fraction (not recorded which). The CDR3: CASKGTGGVSVNEQYF. Here the CDR3 DNA reads TGCGCCAGCAAAGGGACAGGGGGCGTAAGTGTCAACGAGCAGTACTTC.